Listed here is a single T cell receptor beta chain. Its antigen is still unknown. This PCR relied on a set of 60 Vbeta primers and 13 Jbeta primers. Only in-frame clones appear in the TCRdb table, and some are missing; sequencing was by immunoSEQ multiplex PCR. This table has around 270,000 clones, over 70% appearing once. The data derive from a study of cytomegalovirus exposure and HLA in healthy donors. Study-wide background: Researchers previously reported finding fewer than 140 million unique TCR beta sequences from roughly 180 million T cells.

Germline CDR1 and CDR2: MNHEY and SVGAGI. The ends lost 2 bases at V and 2 bases at J; junction bases unmatched: 4. The CDR3 sequence is 15 residues long. Findings of the study overall: TCR beta sequences reportedly predicted most subjects' HLA-A and HLA-B alleles accurately.

The sequence was obtained from a girl aged 2 to 9 in good health and CMV-seronegative. Sequenced input: PBMCs. The rearrangement uses TRBV6-5 and TRBJ2-7; 9 bases are shared with TRBD1. The CDR3 reads CASSYQDRGPYEQYF. For the CDR3, the DNA is TGTGCCAGCAGTTACCAGGACAGGGGACCCTACGAGCAGTACTTC.